Below are 24 T cell receptor beta chains sequenced from a single sample in a study of identifying expanded T cells in peripheral blood. Data came from immunoSEQ multiplex PCR; TCRdb stores just in-frame clones and leaves some out. The table includes 70,000 to 95,000 clones, 88% detected once. Sequenced input: blood. Receptors originate from a person aged 18 to 70 in good health.

The chain uses TRBV7-3 and TRBJ2-1; perhaps TRBD1 as D (6 bases). This CDR3 has 18 residues. Trimming left V 3 bases short and J 0 bases short, with 18 bases between. Germline assignment: CDR1 SGHTA and CDR2 FQGTGA. The DNA for the CDR3 is TGTGCCAGCAGCTTTTTGCCGCACCAGGGGTCCTCCTACAATGAGCAGTTCTTC. Amino acids: CASSFLPHQGSSYNEQFF.

The V and J genes are TRBV6-4 and TRBJ2-2; D call uncertain. The germline gives CDR1 MRHNA, CDR2 SNTAGT. Trimming stripped 2 bases from V and 1 base from J, with 14 bases between. The CDR3 is 17 amino acids. The CDR3 DNA is TGTGCCAGCAGTGACCGTTATAGTGAACTGAACACCGGGGAGCTGTTTTTT. Protein product: CASSDRYSELNTGELFF.

This clone was seen only once. The J gene is TRBJ2-5, the V gene TRBV5-1; D unclear. CDR3 length: 14 amino acids. Germline-derived CDR1 and CDR2 are SGHRS and YFSETQ. V shed 4 bases and J shed 1 base, with 11 bases lying between them. CDR3 DNA sequence: TGCGCCAGCAGCCTTGAAAGACCCCAAGAGACCCAGTACTTC. Its protein is CASSLERPQETQYF.

The J gene is TRBJ2-7, the V gene TRBV7-3; D may be TRBD1 (6 bases). Trimming left V 5 bases short and J 3 bases short, with 8 bases between. Germline V gives CDR1 SGHTA, CDR2 FQGTGA. The CDR3 has 12 amino acids. The DNA of the CDR3 is TGTGCCAGCAGCCAGGACAGCTACGAGCAGTACTTC. It codes for CASSQDSYEQYF.

The rearrangement uses TRBV7-8 and TRBJ2-7, with D unresolved. There are 14 residues in the CDR3. The germline V and J ends were trimmed by 5 bases and 4 bases, with 15 bases remaining between them. CDR1 and CDR2 from the germline V gene are SGHVS and FQNEAQ. CDR3 sequence (DNA): TGTGCCAGCAGCGCAAGCCCGGGCGCTTACGAGCAGTACTTC. It is translated as CASSASPGAYEQYF.

The V gene is TRBV6-1, the J gene TRBJ2-1; 15 nucleotides align to TRBD2. J was trimmed by 7 bases and V by 4 bases; bases with no gene match: 8. From germline, CDR1 is MNHNS and CDR2 SASEGT. CDR3 length: 17 amino acids. The CDR3 nucleotides are TGTGCCAGCAGTGCCGGAGGACTAGCGGGGGGGGCAAATGAGCAGTTCTTC. Translation gives CASSAGGLAGGANEQFF.

In regard to this clone: At one end, the junction sequence differs from germline, possibly due to a read error. CDR3 sequence: CASSLAHEQYF. Written as DNA, the CDR3 is TGTGCCAGCAGTTTAGCCCACGAGCAGTACTTT. This sequence joins TRBV27 and TRBJ2-7; D is ambiguous. Germline V gene lookup returns CDR1 MNHEY and CDR2 SMNVEV (reference sequence). CDR3 length equals 11 residues.

The chain carries TRBV7-2 and TRBJ1-4; no firm D call. V shed 5 bases and J shed 13 bases, with 26 bases lying between them. The CDR3 covers 16 residues. Per the germline V gene, CDR1 is SGHTA and CDR2 is FQGNSA. CDR3 amino acids: CASSPLWENYEKGLFF. The CDR3 DNA follows: TGTGCCAGCAGCCCTCTATGGGAGAACTATGAAAAGGGACTGTTTTTT.

This clone was seen a few times. The rearrangement uses TRBV20-1 and TRBJ2-7; a possible D gene is TRBD1 (5 bases). This CDR3 has 11 residues. Germline values: CDR1 DFQATT, CDR2 SNEGSKA (reference sequence). V lost 7 bases to trimming and J lost 7 bases, with 14 bases between them. CDR3 in amino acids: CSGVRAREQYF. The DNA of the CDR3 is TGCAGTGGTGTCAGGGCGCGTGAGCAGTACTTC.

This chain links TRBV7-8 with TRBJ1-2, with D perhaps TRBD1 (5 bases). CDR3 length equals 15 residues. CDR1 is SGHVS and CDR2 is FQNEAQ in the germline V gene. V shed 4 bases and J shed 5 bases, with 17 bases lying between them. CDR3 sequence: CASSSRGQGRYGYTF. For the CDR3, the DNA is TGTGCCAGCAGCTCCCGAGGGCAGGGAAGATATGGCTACACCTTC.

V usage is TRBV7-9 and J usage is TRBJ1-6; 9 bases agree with TRBD1. The germline gives CDR1 SEHNR, CDR2 FQNEAQ (reference sequence). With V trimmed by 7 bases and J by 8 bases, 9 bases remained unmatched. The CDR3 length is 15 residues. CDR3 loop: CASKGQGTVDSPLHF. The CDR3 nucleotides read TGTGCCAGCAAAGGACAGGGGACGGTGGATTCACCCCTCCACTTT.

This clone was counted a single time. CDR3 loop: CATRPGTVSYEQYF. The CDR3 DNA is TGTGCCACCCGTCCCGGGACAGTCTCCTACGAGCAGTACTTC. The genes are TRBV2 and TRBJ2-7; 7 bases fit TRBD1. Germline lookup yields CDR1 SNHLY and CDR2 FYNNEI. Trimming at V came to 10 bases and at J to 0 bases, leaving 9 bases not matched to a gene. The CDR3 covers 14 residues.

V is TRBV6-5 and J is TRBJ2-7; possible D gene TRBD1, 5 bases. Deletions cut 2 bases from V and 0 bases from J, with 11 bases between. The CDR3 contains 15 residues. Germline V gives CDR1 MNHEY, CDR2 SVGAGI. The CDR3 region has the DNA TGTGCCAGCAGTTACCAGGGCTCAAGCTCCTACGAGCAGTACTTC. As protein: CASSYQGSSSYEQYF.

This chain joins TRBV7-9 and TRBJ2-2; D might be TRBD2 (5 bases). CDR1 and CDR2 from the germline V gene are SEHNR and FQNEAQ (reference sequence). CDR3 length: 12 amino acids. V lost 1 base to trimming and J lost 14 bases, with 11 bases between them. This chain's CDR3 is CASSLVFGRLFF. The CDR3 nucleotides are TGTGCCAGCAGCTTAGTCTTTGGGAGACTGTTTTTT.

The chain links TRBV28 to TRBJ2-1; D might be TRBD2 (5 bases). CDR3 length equals 14 residues. Germline lookup yields CDR1 MDHEN and CDR2 SYDVKM. Trimming left V 3 bases short and J 8 bases short, with 14 bases between. The CDR3 DNA sequence: TGTGCCAGCAGTTTGGGTCCCCGCGGGCATGAGCAGTTCTTC. Its protein product is CASSLGPRGHEQFF.

V and J are TRBV2 and TRBJ1-1; 8 bases are a match to TRBD1. Trimming at V came to 6 bases and at J to 2 bases, leaving 2 bases not matched to a gene. The CDR3 is 13 amino acids. The germline V gene encodes CDR1 SNHLY and CDR2 FYNNEI. The DNA of the CDR3 is TGTGCCAGCAGAGGACAGGGAAACACTGAAGCTTTCTTT. It specifies CASRGQGNTEAFF.

The chain joins TRBV9 to TRBJ2-7; 11 nucleotides line up with TRBD2. The CDR3 sequence is 15 residues long. The V and J ends lost 4 bases and 2 bases, in that order; junction bases with no gene match: 5. Looked up from germline, CDR1 is SGDLS and CDR2 is YYNGEE. CDR3 region: CASSTGTSGPYEQYF. The CDR3 bases are TGTGCCAGCAGCACAGGGACTAGCGGTCCCTACGAGCAGTACTTC.

The CDR3 region is CAWSASFGPAGANVLTF. The CDR3 nucleotides are TGTGCCTGGAGTGCCTCTTTCGGGCCTGCTGGGGCCAACGTCCTGACTTTC. This chain uses TRBV30 with TRBJ2-6; no firm D call. Germline lookup yields CDR1 GTSNPN and CDR2 SVGIG (reference sequence). The CDR3 length is 17 residues. Trimming pared 1 base from V and 2 bases from J, leaving 15 bases between.

The chain combines TRBV19 with TRBJ1-5, with a tentative D call TRBD1 (5 bases). The CDR3 consists of 14 residues. Trimming stripped 5 bases from V and 3 bases from J, with 11 bases between. Germline V gene sequence: CDR1 LNHDA, CDR2 SQIVND (reference sequence). This CDR3 is CASSQTDVNQPQHF. Here the CDR3 DNA reads TGTGCCAGTAGTCAGACAGATGTCAATCAGCCCCAGCATTTT.

V gene TRBV5-1 combines with J gene TRBJ1-4; maybe TRBD1 (6 bases). Looked up from germline, CDR1 is SGHRS and CDR2 is YFSETQ. The CDR3 extends over 15 amino acids. The V gene lost 6 bases and the J gene lost 6 bases, with 18 bases spanning the gap. CDR3 loop: CASTQRGGADEKLFF. The CDR3 DNA reads TGCGCCAGCACTCAAAGGGGGGGCGCCGATGAAAAACTGTTTTTT.

About this clone: Different DNA sequences within this sample yield the same CDR3. V gene TRBV6-6 combines with J gene TRBJ1-5; TRBD1 aligns across 9 bases. The CDR3 runs to 14 residues. Germline CDR1 is MNHNY and CDR2 is SVGAGI (reference sequence). The trim removed 2 bases at V and 5 bases at J, leaving 1 base unmatched. The CDR3 loop is CASSYRDRDQPQHF. The CDR3 bases are TGTGCCAGCAGTTACAGGGACAGGGATCAGCCCCAGCATTTT.

This clone was counted a single time. The chain is built from TRBV5-1 and TRBJ2-3; no firm D call. The CDR3 is made up of 12 amino acids. Between the trimmed V and J ends, which lost 7 bases and 7 bases, there was a span of 13 bases. Per germline, CDR1 SGHRS and CDR2 YFSETQ. The CDR3 coding sequence is TGCGCCAGCTCCGCTGCTACTTATACGCAGTATTTT. Amino acid sequence: CASSAATYTQYF.

V gene TRBV5-1 combines with J gene TRBJ2-5, with TRBD1 matching over 8 bases. This CDR3 spans 14 amino acids. V lost 2 bases, J lost 4 bases, and 4 bases stayed unmatched. The germline CDR1 and CDR2 sequences are SGHRS and YFSETQ. CDR3 sequence: CASSFNTGGETQYF. CDR3 nucleotides: TGCGCCAGCAGCTTTAATACAGGGGGAGAGACCCAGTACTTC.

CDR3 nucleotides: TGTGCCAGCAGTGGCTTCTGGGATCCTCCGACCCAGTACTTC. The encoded protein is CASSGFWDPPTQYF. The gene calls are TRBV6-1 and TRBJ2-5; D unresolved. The V gene lost 4 bases and the J gene lost 7 bases, with 16 bases spanning the gap. Germline V lookup: CDR1 MNHNS, CDR2 SASEGT. The CDR3 loop spans 14 amino acids.